The T cell receptor (beta chain) described here comes from a study of blood T cell repertoires in COVID-19. For the study at large: Sites in the United States, Italy and Spain provided acute and convalescent COVID-19 samples. The cDNA or gDNA used as material had been derived from T cells, B-cell-depleted T cells, or PBMCs.

This CDR3 has 18 residues. CDR1 is LGHNA and CDR2 is YSLEER in the germline V gene. Trimming stripped 2 bases from V and 0 bases from J, with 17 bases between. How the authors handled the data: Amplified reference gene primers provided the basis for estimating nucleated cell counts. The assay was immunoSEQ multiplex PCR, and TCRdb's table has in-frame clones only and misses some. V, J and clone size are taken as reported in that table, and D and trimming were inferred from the DNA itself. Counted here are 70,000 to 90,000 clones, more than 75% occurring once; the ten biggest clones make up approximately 25%.

The receptor was derived from a human donor in a cohort sampled during active COVID-19. The V and J genes are TRBV4-3 and TRBJ2-1; weak D call: TRBD1 (6 bases). Source material: peripheral blood. CDR3 protein: CASSQKPTGVRSYNEQFF. Here the CDR3 DNA reads TGCGCCAGCAGCCAAAAGCCGACAGGTGTACGCTCCTACAATGAGCAGTTCTTC.